The 16 T cell receptor beta chains below were found in one sample sequenced in a study of beta chain features in type 1 diabetes. Sequencing targeted expressed TCRB transcripts, as all isolated RNA had been reverse transcribed. Data came from immunoSEQ multiplex PCR; TCRdb stores just in-frame clones and leaves some out. In the table there are 900,000 or so clones, 15% to 20% of which are singletons. Sequencing was performed on naive CD4+ T cells from blood. The receptors derive from a woman younger than 30 in good health.

The V and J genes are TRBV7-9 and TRBJ2-2, with 9 nucleotides matching TRBD2. This CDR3 region has 16 residues. The V segment lost 6 bases and the J segment 6 bases; nucleotides outside the gene matches: 11. The V gene's germline CDR1 is SEHNR and CDR2 FQNEAQ (reference sequence). CDR3 region: CASSTVGSGRSGELFF. The DNA of the CDR3 is TGTGCCAGCAGTACTGTTGGTAGCGGGAGATCCGGGGAGCTGTTTTTT.

CDR3 loop: CATSRAANTDTQYF. In nucleotides, the CDR3 is TGTGCCACCAGCAGGGCGGCAAACACAGATACGCAGTATTTT. The chain couples TRBV15 to TRBJ2-3, with no clear D. Germline loops: CDR1 LNHNV, CDR2 YYDKDF (reference sequence). The CDR3 covers 14 residues. V lost 3 bases, J lost 2 bases, and 9 bases lay in between. The whole variable domain, remainder taken from reference TRBV15 and TRBJ2-3, is DAMVIQNPRYQVTQFGKPVTLSCSQTLNHNVMYWYQQKSSQAPKLLFHYYDKDFNNEADTPDNFQSRRPNTSFCFLDIRSPGLGDTAMYLCATSRAANTDTQYFGPGTRLTVL.

This clone appeared a few times. This sample also contains other DNA sequences that code for the same CDR3. The chain employs TRBV7-3 and TRBJ2-1; TRBD1 is a possible D gene (5 bases). The CDR3 length is 13 residues. Per germline, CDR1 SGHTA and CDR2 FQGTGA. V shed 5 bases and J shed 5 bases, with 10 bases lying between them. Here the CDR3 DNA reads TGTGCCAGCAGCCTCGACAGTGACAATGAGCAGTTCTTC. Encoded protein: CASSLDSDNEQFF. Combining the CDR3 with reference TRBV7-3 and TRBJ2-1 gives the whole variable domain GAGVSQTPSNKVTEKGKYVELRCDPISGHTALYWYRQSLGQGPEFLIYFQGTGAADDSGLPNDRFFAVRPEGSVSTLKIQRTERGDSAVYLCASSLDSDNEQFFGPGTRLTVL.

V usage is TRBV18 and J usage is TRBJ1-4, with a weak D call TRBD1 (5 bases). From germline, CDR1 is KGHSH and CDR2 LQKENI. The CDR3 has 15 residues. V lost 6 bases and J 5 bases, leaving 16 bases between the germline ends. The CDR3: CASSRQGADNEKLFF. As DNA, the CDR3 is TGTGCCAGCTCTCGCCAAGGGGCGGACAATGAAAAACTGTTTTTT.

This clone was counted between two and nine times. This chain uses TRBV21-1 with TRBJ2-5. TRBV21-1 is a recognized pseudogene. This CDR3 is 15 amino acids long. The CDR3 DNA reads TGTGCCAGCAGCAAGCAAGGTCGAGGGGAAGAGACCCAGTACTTC. Translation: CASSKQGRGEETQYF.

This clone has only one observation. This sequence joins TRBV7-3 and TRBJ2-5; 9 bases agree with TRBD2. Germline loops: CDR1 SGHTA, CDR2 FQGTGA. V lost 2 bases and J lost 5; bases outside the gene matches: 6. The CDR3 extends over 15 amino acids. CDR3 nucleotide sequence: TGTGCCAGCAGCTTAGTAGCGGGAGTCTGGGAGACCCAGTACTTC. Encoded protein: CASSLVAGVWETQYF. The whole variable domain, remainder taken from reference TRBV7-3 and TRBJ2-5, is GAGVSQTPSNKVTEKGKYVELRCDPISGHTALYWYRQSLGQGPEFLIYFQGTGAADDSGLPNDRFFAVRPEGSVSTLKIQRTERGDSAVYLCASSLVAGVWETQYFGPGTRLLVL.

The chain recombines TRBV19 with TRBJ1-5, with D tentatively TRBD1 (5 bases). Germline V gene data show CDR1 as LNHDA and CDR2 as SQIVND (reference sequence). The ends were cut back, 3 bases at V and 4 bases at J, with 16 bases in the middle. CDR3 size: 16 residues. CDR3 sequence reads: CASSINLVGGNQPQHF. CDR3 in DNA: TGTGCCAGTAGTATCAACCTAGTGGGGGGTAATCAGCCCCAGCATTTT.

The chain links TRBV18 to TRBJ2-5, with no clear D. This CDR3 spans 16 amino acids. Deletions cut 3 bases from V and 3 bases from J, with 17 bases between. Germline V gives CDR1 KGHSH, CDR2 LQKENI. DNA of the CDR3: TGTGCCAGCTCACCTTACTCGACGGAGTTGAAAGAGACCCAGTACTTC. Amino acid sequence: CASSPYSTELKETQYF.

The chain joins TRBV19 to TRBJ2-5, with D perhaps matching TRBD2 (6 bases). The germline V gene encodes CDR1 LNHDA and CDR2 SQIVND (reference sequence). The CDR3 spans 15 residues. V was trimmed by 1 base and J by 2 bases, leaving 11 bases between them. The CDR3 coding sequence is TGTGCCAGTAGTATAGCCGGGACTCCTCAAGAGACCCAGTACTTC. The encoded protein is CASSIAGTPQETQYF.

This clone has only a few counts. This rearrangement joins TRBV7-2 to TRBJ2-5; D is ambiguous. Trimming stripped 2 bases from V and 5 bases from J, with 24 bases between. The CDR3 totals 18 residues. Germline assignment: CDR1 SGHTA and CDR2 FQGNSA. The CDR3 DNA follows: TGTGCCAGCAGCTTAACCCTTGTCCGATGGAAGGGCCACGAGACCCAGTACTTC. This translates into CASSLTLVRWKGHETQYF.

V gene TRBV7-9 combines with J gene TRBJ2-5; 11 positions match TRBD2. The CDR3 extends over 14 amino acids. Per the germline V gene, CDR1 is SEHNR and CDR2 is FQNEAQ (reference sequence). J lost 5 bases, V lost 6 bases, and 5 bases had no gene match. CDR3 coding DNA: TGTGCCAGCAGGACTAGCGGGACGGGTGAGACCCAGTACTTC. It encodes CASRTSGTGETQYF.

There are a few counts of this clone. The rearrangement joins TRBV14 to TRBJ2-6, with 7 bases that match TRBD1. Germline CDR1 is SGHDN and CDR2 is FVKESK. J lost 0 bases, V lost 3 bases, and 5 bases had no gene match. The CDR3 has 17 residues. The CDR3 sequence: CASSHYRGFSGANVLTF. The CDR3 region has the DNA TGTGCCAGCAGCCATTACAGGGGCTTCTCTGGGGCCAACGTCCTGACTTTC. Full variable domain (outside the CDR3, taken from reference TRBV14 and TRBJ2-6): EAGVTQFPSHSVIEKGQTVTLRCDPISGHDNLYWYRRVMGKEIKFLLHFVKESKQDESGMPNNRFLAERTGGTYSTLKVQPAELEDSGVYFCASSHYRGFSGANVLTFGAGSRLTVL.

This clone was observed a handful of times. This chain links TRBV6-6 with TRBJ2-1, with D uncertain. The CDR3 runs 14 residues. Trimming cost V 6 bases and J 0 bases, with 9 bases left between them. Germline values: CDR1 MNHNY, CDR2 SVGAGI (reference sequence). The CDR3 sequence: CASRQFSSYNEQFF. Here the CDR3 DNA reads TGTGCCAGCAGGCAATTCTCCTCCTACAATGAGCAGTTCTTC.

This chain connects TRBV23-1 to TRBJ1-1; D not certain. TRBV23-1 is classed as an ORF, of uncertain function. The CDR3 contains 11 residues. V was pared by 7 bases and J by 8 bases, with 11 bases between. CDR3 protein: CASIWGCEAFF. For the CDR3, the DNA is TGCGCCAGCATCTGGGGATGCGAAGCTTTCTTT.

This chain connects TRBV2 to TRBJ2-3; 8 bases map to TRBD2. The germline gives CDR1 SNHLY, CDR2 FYNNEI. There are 15 residues in the CDR3. V lost 6 bases, J lost 0 bases, and 5 bases stayed unmatched. Here the CDR3 DNA reads TGTGCCAGCAGCCCTAGCGGGCTTAGCACAGATACGCAGTATTTT. Translation gives CASSPSGLSTDTQYF. The whole variable domain, filled in from reference TRBV2 and TRBJ2-3, reads EPEVTQTPSHQVTQMGQEVILRCVPISNHLYFYWYRQILGQKVEFLVSFYNNEISEKSEIFDDQFSVERPDGSNFTLKIRSTKLEDSAMYFCASSPSGLSTDTQYFGPGTRLTVL.

This chain uses TRBV5-1 with TRBJ2-1, with 10 bases matching TRBD2. The CDR3 runs 17 residues. Losses at the gene ends were 0 bases for V and 3 bases for J; bases not matched to a gene: 6. Germline loops: CDR1 SGHRS, CDR2 YFSETQ. The CDR3 region is CASSLGLLAGNYNEQFF. In DNA, the CDR3 is TGCGCCAGCAGCTTGGGCTTACTAGCGGGAAACTACAATGAGCAGTTCTTC.